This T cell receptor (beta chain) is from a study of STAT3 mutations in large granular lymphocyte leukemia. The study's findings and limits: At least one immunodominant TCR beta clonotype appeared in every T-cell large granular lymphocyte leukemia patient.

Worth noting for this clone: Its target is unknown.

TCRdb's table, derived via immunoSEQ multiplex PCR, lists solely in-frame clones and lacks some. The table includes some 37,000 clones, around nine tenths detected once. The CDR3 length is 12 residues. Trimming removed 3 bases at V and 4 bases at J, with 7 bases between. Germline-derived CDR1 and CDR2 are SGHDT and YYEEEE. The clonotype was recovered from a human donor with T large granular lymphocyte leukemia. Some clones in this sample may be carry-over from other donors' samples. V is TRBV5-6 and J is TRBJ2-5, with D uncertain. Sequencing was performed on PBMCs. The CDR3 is CASSSFRETQYF. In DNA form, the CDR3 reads TGTGCCAGCAGCTCCTTTAGAGAGACCCAGTACTTC.